The TCR beta chain under discussion was sequenced for a study of blood T cell repertoires in COVID-19. Profiled with immunoSEQ multiplex PCR; TCRdb holds only in-frame clones, not every one. The sample holds 40,000 to 55,000 clones; around 89% are singletons and the top ten take about a tenth. This receptor was taken from a man over 45 with active COVID-19. Sequencing input: peripheral blood.

The CDR3 spells CASSPLESGQGSNQPQHF. In nucleotides, the CDR3 is TGTGCCAGCTCACCCCTCGAATCGGGACAGGGGAGCAATCAGCCCCAGCATTTT. The chain carries TRBV18 and TRBJ1-5; 10 bases align to TRBD1. CDR3 length: 18 amino acids. Germline assignment: CDR1 KGHSH and CDR2 LQKENI. Germline trimming cut 3 bases from V and 1 base from J; bases unmatched to any gene: 9. Looking up the rest from reference TRBV18 and TRBJ1-5 gives the full variable domain: NAGVMQNPRHLVRRRGQEARLRCSPMKGHSHVYWYRQLPEEGLKFMVYLQKENIIDESGMPKERFSAEFPKEGPSILRIQQVVRGDSAAYFCASSPLESGQGSNQPQHFGDGTRLSIL.